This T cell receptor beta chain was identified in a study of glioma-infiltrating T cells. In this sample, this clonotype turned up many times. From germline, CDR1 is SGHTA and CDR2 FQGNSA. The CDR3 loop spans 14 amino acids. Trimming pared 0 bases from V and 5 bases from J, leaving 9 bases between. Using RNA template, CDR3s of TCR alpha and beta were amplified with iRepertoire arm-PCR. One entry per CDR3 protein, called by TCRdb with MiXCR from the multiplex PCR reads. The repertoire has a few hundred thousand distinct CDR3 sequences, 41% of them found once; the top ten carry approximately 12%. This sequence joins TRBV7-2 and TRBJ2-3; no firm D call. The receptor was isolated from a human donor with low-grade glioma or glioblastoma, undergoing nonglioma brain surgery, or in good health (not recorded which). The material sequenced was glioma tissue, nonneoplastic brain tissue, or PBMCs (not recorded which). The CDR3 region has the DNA TGTGCCAGCAGCTTAGCTTGGAGACTAGATACGCAGTATTTT. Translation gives CASSLAWRLDTQYF.